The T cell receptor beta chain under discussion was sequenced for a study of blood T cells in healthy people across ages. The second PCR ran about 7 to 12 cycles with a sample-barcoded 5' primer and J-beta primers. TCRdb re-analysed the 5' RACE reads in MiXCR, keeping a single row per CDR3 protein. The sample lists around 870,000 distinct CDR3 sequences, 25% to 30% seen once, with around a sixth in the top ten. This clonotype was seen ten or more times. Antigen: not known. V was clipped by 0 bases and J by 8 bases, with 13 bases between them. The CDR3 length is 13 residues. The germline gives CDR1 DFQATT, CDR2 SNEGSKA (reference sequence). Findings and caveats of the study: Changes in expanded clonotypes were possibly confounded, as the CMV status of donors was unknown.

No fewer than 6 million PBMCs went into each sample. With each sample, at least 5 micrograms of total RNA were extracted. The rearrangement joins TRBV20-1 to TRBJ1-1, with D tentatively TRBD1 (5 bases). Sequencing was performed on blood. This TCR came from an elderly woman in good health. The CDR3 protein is CSARDTGVGEAFF. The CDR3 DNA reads TGCAGTGCTAGAGATACGGGGGTCGGAGAAGCTTTCTTT.